This TCR beta chain derives from a study of graft-versus-host responses after intestinal transplantation. Whole-study context: Isolated intestinal, liver-intestinal, or multivisceral transplants were what recipients had.

Using immunoSEQ multiplex PCR, the repertoire was profiled, and TCRdb retains in-frame clones only, with some absent. The sample yields roughly 90,000 clones, around 90% seen once. Findings and caveats of the study: Allografts of one patient group, those with graft-donor T cell macrochimerism, had high graft-versus-host to host-versus-graft clonal ratios.

Trimming cost V 1 base and J 10 bases, with 15 bases left between them. Germline CDR1 SGHDT, CDR2 YYEEEE. The length of the CDR3 is 14 residues. To note about this clone: The antigen is unknown.

This chain uses TRBV5-6 with TRBJ2-1; weak D call: TRBD2 (6 bases). The specimen was unstimulated CD4+ T cells sorted from spleen or lymph node cells, collected before transplant. The receptor was derived from a human donor who was the organ donor for an intestinal transplant. CDR3 DNA sequence: TGTGCCAGCAGCTTGTCCGTCTTCGGAGGGGAGCAGTTCTTC. Translation gives CASSLSVFGGEQFF.